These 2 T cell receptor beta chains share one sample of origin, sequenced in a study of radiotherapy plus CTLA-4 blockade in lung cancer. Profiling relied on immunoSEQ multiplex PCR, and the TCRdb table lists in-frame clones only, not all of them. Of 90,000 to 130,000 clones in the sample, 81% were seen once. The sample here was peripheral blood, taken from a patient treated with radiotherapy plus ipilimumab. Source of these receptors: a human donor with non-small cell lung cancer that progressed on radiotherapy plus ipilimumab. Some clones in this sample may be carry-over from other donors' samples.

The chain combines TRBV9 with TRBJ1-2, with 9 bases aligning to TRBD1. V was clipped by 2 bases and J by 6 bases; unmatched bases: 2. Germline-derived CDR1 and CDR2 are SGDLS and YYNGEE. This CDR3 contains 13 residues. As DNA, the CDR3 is TGTGCCAGCAGCGTGGGGGACAGGGATGGCTACACCTTC. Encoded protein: CASSVGDRDGYTF.

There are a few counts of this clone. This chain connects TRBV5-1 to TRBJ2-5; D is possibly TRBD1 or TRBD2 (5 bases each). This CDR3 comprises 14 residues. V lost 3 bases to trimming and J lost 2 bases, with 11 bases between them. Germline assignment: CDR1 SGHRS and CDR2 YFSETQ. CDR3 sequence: CASSSLGRQETQYF. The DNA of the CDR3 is TGCGCCAGCAGCTCGCTGGGACGACAAGAGACCCAGTACTTC.